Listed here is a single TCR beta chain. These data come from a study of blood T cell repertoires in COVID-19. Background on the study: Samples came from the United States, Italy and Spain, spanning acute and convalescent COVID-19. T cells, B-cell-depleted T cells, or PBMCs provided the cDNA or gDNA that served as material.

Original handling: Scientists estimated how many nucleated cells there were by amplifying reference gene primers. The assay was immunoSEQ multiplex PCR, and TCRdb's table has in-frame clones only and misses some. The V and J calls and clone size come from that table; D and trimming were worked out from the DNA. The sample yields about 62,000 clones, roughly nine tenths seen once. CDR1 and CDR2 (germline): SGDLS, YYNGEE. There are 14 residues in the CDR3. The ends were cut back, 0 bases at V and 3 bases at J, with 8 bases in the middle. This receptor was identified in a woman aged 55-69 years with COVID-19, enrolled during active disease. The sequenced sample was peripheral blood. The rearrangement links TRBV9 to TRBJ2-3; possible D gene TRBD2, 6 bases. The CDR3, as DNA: TGTGCCAGCAGCGTAGCAAGCGGGACAGATACGCAGTATTTT. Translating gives CASSVASGTDTQYF.